A selection of T cell receptor beta chains follows, all from one sample in a study of T cell changes during pregnancy in multiple sclerosis. Here immunoSEQ multiplex PCR was the method, and the copy in TCRdb shows in-frame clones only, minus some. Of about 23,000 clones in the sample, over 75% are singletons; the top ten hold roughly 8%. The sample consisted of CD8+ T cells from peripheral blood mononuclear cells, taken after pregnancy. The receptors originated from a female donor with multiple sclerosis, enrolled in a pregnancy study. The CDR3 runs from the conserved cysteine through the conserved F or W.

CDR3 protein: CASSWTGDTEAFF; V gene: TRBV27; J gene: TRBJ1-1
CDR3 protein: CASSAHSGRAVNEQFF; V gene: TRBV4-1; J gene: TRBJ2-1
CDR3 protein: CASSLGWGGNQPQHF; V gene: TRBV11-2; J gene: TRBJ1-5
CDR3 protein: CASNLGQGMNTEAFF; V gene: TRBV19; J gene: TRBJ1-1
CDR3 protein: CASSSLSVLAGEYGYF; V gene: TRBV28; J gene: TRBJ2-7
CDR3 protein: CSTTTGVDGYTF; V gene: TRBV29-1; J gene: TRBJ1-2
CDR3 protein: CASSFGTGGTMNTEAFF; V gene: TRBV5-1; J gene: TRBJ1-1
CDR3 protein: CASNPLGAGSNEKLFF; V gene: TRBV19; J gene: TRBJ1-4
CDR3 protein: CASSWGGNEQYF; V gene: TRBV5-5; J gene: TRBJ2-7
CDR3 protein: CASSPGTSVGRYEQYF; V gene: TRBV19; J gene: TRBJ2-7
CDR3 protein: CASSSLTGVHYEQYF; V gene: TRBV5-1; J gene: TRBJ2-7
CDR3 protein: CASSHSTGLREQYF; V gene: TRBV7-8; J gene: TRBJ2-7
CDR3 protein: CASSPLAGGPGDEQFF; V gene: TRBV28; J gene: TRBJ2-1
CDR3 protein: CASSYNSYGYTF; V gene: TRBV6-5; J gene: TRBJ1-2
CDR3 protein: CASRRTTYNEQFF; V gene: TRBV5-1; J gene: TRBJ2-1
CDR3 protein: CASSRGLDDNEQFF; V gene: TRBV4-2; J gene: TRBJ2-1
CDR3 protein: CASSVEAGGNEQYF; V gene: TRBV9; J gene: NA